A selection of T cell receptor beta chains follows, all from one sample in a study of shared clonotypes between healthy human individuals. TCRdb's table, derived via immunoSEQ multiplex PCR, lists solely in-frame clones and lacks some. The sample has about 530,000 clones; over 60% are singletons. Sequencing was done on a sample of PBMCs. The origin of the receptors is a woman aged 40 to 50 in good health. Some clones in this sample may be carry-over from other donors' samples. The CDR3 runs from the conserved cysteine through the conserved F or W. D genes are given only for firm matches.

j_call v_call d_call cdr3_aa cdr3_nt
TRBJ2-5 TRBV7-6 . CASSRQTGGLQETQYF TGTGCCAGCAGTAGACAGACCGGTGGGTTGCAAGAGACCCAGTACTTC
TRBJ2-7 TRBV2 TRBD2 CASSVSGRRREQYF TGTGCCAGCAGTGTGAGCGGGAGAAGACGTGAGCAGTACTTC
TRBJ2-3 TRBV6-1 TRBD2 CATRAGPYTDTQYF TGTGCCACCAGAGCGGGACCTTACACAGATACGCAGTATTTT
TRBJ1-2 TRBV18 . CASSPQPGEGYTF TGTGCCAGCTCACCACAGCCTGGGGAAGGCTACACCTTC
TRBJ2-3 TRBV7-2 . CASSSGLWAPTDTQYF TGTGCCAGCAGCTCGGGACTTTGGGCCCCCACAGATACGCAGTATTTT
TRBJ2-7 TRBV12-1 . CAATSGTAEQYF TGTGCCGCCACTAGCGGGACGGCCGAGCAGTACTTC
TRBJ1-2 TRBV21-1 . CASSKAPAGGDYGYTF TGTGCCAGCAGCAAAGCTCCCGCAGGGGGCGACTATGGCTACACCTTC
TRBJ2-2 TRBV21-1 . CASSKVGYTGELFF TGTGCCAGCAGCAAAGTCGGGTACACCGGGGAGCTGTTTTTT
TRBJ1-4 TRBV30 . CAWSAQGNGEKLFF TGTGCCTGGAGCGCACAGGGAAACGGTGAAAAACTGTTTTTT
TRBJ1-1 TRBV28 . CASSFSVPTEAFF TGTGCCAGCAGTTTTTCAGTCCCGACTGAAGCTTTCTTT
TRBJ2-7 TRBV6-1 . CASSELASSYEQYF TGTGCCAGCAGTGAGCTAGCAAGCTCCTACGAGCAGTACTTC